This is a list of T cell receptor beta chains from one sample in a study of blood T cell repertoires in COVID-19. The protocol was immunoSEQ multiplex PCR, while the TCRdb copy is restricted to in-frame clones and leaves out a portion. This table holds 150,000 to 200,000 clones, 80% to 90% found once. The sequencing input was peripheral blood. Every receptor here comes from a man aged 55 to 69 with acute or convalescent COVID-19. CDR3s include the opening cysteine and the closing phenylalanine or tryptophan. The D gene is left open where the match is weak. Size is stated for part of the rows, as once, few or many counts, or as a class when the clone is expanded.

size,J,V,length,D,DNA,CDR3
.,TRBJ2-1,TRBV19,15,.,TGTGCCAGTAGTATAGTAAGCTTACCCTACAATGAGCAGTTCTTC,CASSIVSLPYNEQFF
.,TRBJ1-4,TRBV28,14,.,TGTGCCAGCATGATCGGGGGTGGGAATGAAAAACTGTTTTTT,CASMIGGGNEKLFF
.,TRBJ2-3,TRBV5-1,15,TRBD2,TGCGCCAGCAGCCGCAGCGGGGGCAGCACAGATACGCAGTATTTT,CASSRSGGSTDTQYF
.,TRBJ1-1,TRBV4-1,14,.,TGCGCCAGCAGCCAAGAGGCTCAGAACACTGAAGCTTTCTTT,CASSQEAQNTEAFF
few,TRBJ1-3,TRBV7-9,14,.,TGTGCCAGCAGGGAGTCACTCTGGGGAAACACCATATATTTT,CASRESLWGNTIYF
.,TRBJ1-6,TRBV5-1,14,TRBD1,TGCGCCAGCAGCTTACAGGGGTCTAATTCACCCCTCCACTTT,CASSLQGSNSPLHF
.,TRBJ2-1,TRBV1,17,.,TGCACCAGCAGCCAAGATTCGACTAGTTATTGTGGGCATGAGCAGTTCTTC,CTSSQDSTSYCGHEQFF
few,TRBJ1-1,TRBV27,14,TRBD1,TGTGCCAGCAGCCTCGCTCAGGGGGGAGCTGAAGCTTTCTTT,CASSLAQGGAEAFF
.,TRBJ1-1,TRBV6-1,16,.,TGTGCCAGCAGTGAACCTCTAAGGACAAAGAACACTGAAGCTTTCTTT,CASSEPLRTKNTEAFF
.,TRBJ2-7,TRBV27,13,.,TGTGCCAGCAGTTTTAAGGGGCGGAACGAGCAGTACTTC,CASSFKGRNEQYF
.,TRBJ1-3,TRBV7-2,15,.,TGTGCCAGCAGCTTCCAGGGTTTCTCTGGAAACACCATATATTTT,CASSFQGFSGNTIYF
.,TRBJ2-1,TRBV13,13,TRBD2,TGTGCCAGCAGCCCCCCCCCGGGGGGTGAGCAGTTCTTC,CASSPPPGGEQFF
.,TRBJ2-7,TRBV7-9,13,.,TGTGCCAGCAGCCGTGGACAGCCCTACGAGCAGTACTTC,CASSRGQPYEQYF
few,TRBJ2-7,TRBV7-9,13,TRBD1,TGTGCCGAGTCGGGGGACAGGGGCTACGAGCAGTACTTC,CAESGDRGYEQYF
.,TRBJ2-5,TRBV5-1,15,TRBD2,TGCGCCAGCAGCTTGGGGGCGGGAGAGGGAGAGACCCAGTACTTC,CASSLGAGEGETQYF
.,TRBJ1-2,TRBV12-3/TRBV12-4,12,TRBD1,TGTGCCAGCAGCACAGGGGCGGGTGGCTACACCTTC,CASSTGAGGYTF
.,TRBJ2-2,TRBV7-3,15,TRBD2,TGTGCCAGCGGGGCCGGGACTAGCCTAGTCGGGGAGCTGTTTTTT,CASGAGTSLVGELFF
.,TRBJ2-2,TRBV19,14,TRBD1,TGTGCCAGTAGTATAGGACAGGGGCCCGGGGAGCTGTTTTTT,CASSIGQGPGELFF
.,TRBJ2-4,TRBV28,15,TRBD2,TGTGCCAGCAGTCTAGCGGATCTAGCCAAAAACATTCAGTACTTC,CASSLADLAKNIQYF
few,TRBJ2-7,TRBV5-1,16,TRBD2,TGCGCCAGCAGCGCCGGACTAGCGGGAGGGCGGGACGAGCAGTACTTC,CASSAGLAGGRDEQYF
.,TRBJ2-2,TRBV10-3,15,TRBD1,TGTGCCATCAGCGAACGACAGGGGAACACCGGGGAGCTGTTTTTT,CAISERQGNTGELFF
many,TRBJ1-2,TRBV19,13,.,TGTGCCAGTAGTAGGGACTATAACTATGGCTACACCTTC,CASSRDYNYGYTF
.,TRBJ2-3,TRBV5-6,14,TRBD2,TGTGCCAGCAGCTTGTGGTCGACTAGCGGTACGCAGTATTTT,CASSLWSTSGTQYF
.,TRBJ2-4,TRBV19,16,TRBD2,TGTGCCAGTAGTATCCCACCGGGAGGGTTCAAAAACATTCAGTACTTC,CASSIPPGGFKNIQYF
.,TRBJ2-1,TRBV19,15,TRBD2,TGTGCCAGTAATGGATGGGCGGGAGGGGTCAATGAGCAGTTCTTC,CASNGWAGGVNEQFF
.,TRBJ2-2,TRBV7-2,16,TRBD1,TGTGCCAGCAGCGTCCAGGGGGCAGCGAACACCGGGGAGCTGTTTTTT,CASSVQGAANTGELFF
.,TRBJ2-3,TRBV5-6,17,TRBD2,TGTGCCAGCAGCTTGGATGGACTAGCTAGGGAGGCAGATACGCAGTATTTT,CASSLDGLAREADTQYF
.,TRBJ1-3,TRBV7-9,13,.,TGTGCCAGCAGCTTATCGTCTGGAAACACCATATATTTT,CASSLSSGNTIYF
once,TRBJ1-3,TRBV20-1,16,.,TGCAGTGCTAGTCGGAGCCCTTTAGTCTCTGGAAACACCATATATTTT,CSASRSPLVSGNTIYF
.,TRBJ2-1,TRBV3-1/TRBV3-2,12,.,TGTGCCAGCAGCCAAGAGAGGACAGCTCAGGTCTTC,CASSQERTAQVF
.,TRBJ2-7,TRBV11-2,16,.,TGTGCCAGCAGCACCCAGGTCCGCTTCCCACGGGGAGAGCAGTACTTC,CASSTQVRFPRGEQYF
.,TRBJ2-1,TRBV10-3,17,TRBD2,TGTGCCATCGCCGAACTCCGGACTAGCGGGAGCCACAATGAGCAGTTCTTC,CAIAELRTSGSHNEQFF
.,TRBJ2-7,TRBV29-1,13,.,TGCAGCGTCACAGGGATTGATACCTACGAGCAGTACTTC,CSVTGIDTYEQYF
.,TRBJ1-2,TRBV9,14,.,TGTGCCAGCAGCGCCCCCGGGGGGAACTATGGCTACACCTTC,CASSAPGGNYGYTF
.,TRBJ1-6,TRBV2,16,.,TGTGCCAGCAGTCGGACAGCCGCATCCTATAATTCACCCCTCCACTTT,CASSRTAASYNSPLHF
.,TRBJ2-2,TRBV28,18,TRBD2,TGTGCCAGCAGATTCCCGACTAGCGGGAGGCGGGACACCGGGGAGCTGTTTTTT,CASRFPTSGRRDTGELFF
.,TRBJ1-2,TRBV18,15,.,TGTGCCAGCTCACCAGGGGCAGCTTGGGAGGCTGGCTACACCTTC,CASSPGAAWEAGYTF
.,TRBJ2-3,TRBV9,18,TRBD2,TGTGCCAGCAGCCCACGGGGCGACGGGAGGGCCCGCCCAGATACGCAGTATTTT,CASSPRGDGRARPDTQYF
.,TRBJ1-1,TRBV12-3/TRBV12-4,13,.,TGTGCCAGCAGTTTAAGGGGCAGCACTGAAGCTTTCTTT,CASSLRGSTEAFF
.,TRBJ2-1,TRBV28,15,.,TGTGCCAGCTATGAACAGGGCCGCCGATACAATGAGCAGTTCTTC,CASYEQGRRYNEQFF
.,TRBJ2-3,TRBV4-2,15,TRBD2,TGTGCCAGCAGCCAATCGGCGGGAGGGCCAGATACGCAGTATTTT,CASSQSAGGPDTQYF
few,TRBJ2-1,TRBV7-2,15,.,TGTGCCAGCAGTTTCGGCCTAGCGACCTACAATGAGCAGTTCTTC,CASSFGLATYNEQFF
.,TRBJ1-1,TRBV28,14,.,TGTGCCAGCAAGGCGGGACGGAGGAACACTGAAGCTTTCTTT,CASKAGRRNTEAFF
few,TRBJ1-3,TRBV19,16,.,TGTGCCAGTAGTAACGGACAGTTGGGGCCCGGAAACACCATATATTTT,CASSNGQLGPGNTIYF
.,TRBJ2-3,TRBV5-1,16,TRBD2,TGCGCCAGCAGGCCACCGGGACTAGCGGGTGGAGATACGCAGTATTTT,CASRPPGLAGGDTQYF
.,TRBJ2-3,TRBV5-1,13,.,TGCGCCAGCAGCTTGGCCGGGATAGATACGCAGTATTTT,CASSLAGIDTQYF
.,TRBJ2-7,TRBV9,17,TRBD2,TGTGCCAGCAGCCCTCGGGGGGGAGCGGGACTGTCGTACGAGCAGTACTTC,CASSPRGGAGLSYEQYF
.,TRBJ1-1,TRBV28,13,.,TGTGCCAGCAGTTTATCCCAGAACACTGAAGCTTTCTTT,CASSLSQNTEAFF
.,TRBJ2-7,TRBV2,12,TRBD1,TGTGCCAGCAGTCGGACAGGGGTCGAGCAGTACTTC,CASSRTGVEQYF
.,TRBJ2-5,TRBV12-3/TRBV12-4,12,.,TGTGCCAGCAGCCAGCGAGGGGAGACCCAGTACTTC,CASSQRGETQYF
.,TRBJ2-7,TRBV7-3,13,TRBD1,TGTGCCAGCAGCTCGGACAGGGGCGGCGAGCAGTACTTC,CASSSDRGGEQYF
.,TRBJ1-3,TRBV20-1,14,.,TGCAGTGCTAGTGGCATGAGCTCTGGAAACACCATATATTTT,CSASGMSSGNTIYF
.,TRBJ2-3,TRBV2,15,TRBD2,TGTGCCAGCAGTGGGCTAGCGGGAGTCGCAGATACGCAGTATTTT,CASSGLAGVADTQYF
.,TRBJ1-1,TRBV4-3,14,.,TGCGCCAGCAGCCAAGGGCGGCAGAACACTGAAGCTTTCTTT,CASSQGRQNTEAFF